Following are 32 T cell receptor beta chains from one sample sequenced in a study of T-cell memory formation after mild COVID-19. TCRdb redid the calling of the 5' RACE reads with MiXCR, one entry per CDR3 protein. The table records tens of thousands of distinct CDR3 sequences, about an eighth of them present only once. The sequencing sample was made of PBMCs or a T cell subset sorted from them (not recorded which). The receptors stem from a man aged 18 to 30 who had mild COVID-19 (a few samples of this study predate the infection). Cell type and time point are not known.

This clonotype was seen at least ten times. The chain has TRBV6-1 and TRBJ2-3; no firm D call. Trimming stripped 0 bases from V and 12 bases from J, with 10 bases between. The CDR3 loop spans 12 amino acids. CDR1 and CDR2 (germline): MNHNS, SASEGT. In nucleotides, the CDR3 is TGTGCCAGCAGTGAAGCGGGCCCGCCCCAGTATTTT. This sequence encodes CASSEAGPPQYF.

This clonotype has ten or more counts. The chain uses TRBV7-3 and TRBJ1-6, with unresolved D. This CDR3 contains 13 residues. The germline V gene has CDR1 SGHTA and CDR2 FQGTGA. V lost 4 bases and J lost 6, with 7 bases in between. The CDR3 region is CASSSSVNSPLHF. In nucleotides, the CDR3 is TGTGCCAGCAGCTCTAGCGTTAATTCACCCCTCCACTTT.

This rearrangement joins TRBV19 to TRBJ1-1; D remains unclear. This CDR3 is 15 amino acids long. CDR1 and CDR2 from the germline V gene are LNHDA and SQIVND (reference sequence). V was trimmed by 7 bases and J by 1 base, leaving 16 bases between them. CDR3 sequence: CASTPRARGNTEAFF. CDR3 DNA sequence: TGTGCCAGTACCCCACGGGCCCGGGGGAACACTGAAGCTTTCTTT.

This clonotype is termed medium-sized. This sequence joins TRBV7-8 and TRBJ2-3; 10 bases are shared with TRBD2. Germline CDR1 and CDR2: SGHVS and FQNEAQ. CDR3 size: 15 residues. V was clipped by 2 bases and J by 5 bases; unmatched bases: 4. The CDR3 DNA reads TGTGCCAGCAGCTTACAGCGGGGGGGCCGAGATACGCAGTATTTT. Amino acid sequence: CASSLQRGGRDTQYF.

In this sample, this clonotype turned up many times. The rearrangement joins TRBV4-3 to TRBJ1-1; a weak D match, TRBD1 (5 bases). CDR1 LGHNA and CDR2 YSLEER come from the germline V gene. This CDR3 has 15 residues. V was cut by 0 bases and J by 11 bases, with 19 bases left in between. CDR3 sequence (DNA): TGCGCCAGCAGCCAAGATTTACGGGGCCCCTCGGTGGCTTTCTTT. Translated, it gives CASSQDLRGPSVAFF.

At least ten counts were recorded for this clonotype. The chain has TRBV9 and TRBJ2-7; D may be TRBD2 (5 bases). The CDR3 covers 15 residues. The V and J ends lost 4 bases and 4 bases respectively, with 18 bases between them. Germline CDR1 SGDLS, CDR2 YYNGEE. The DNA of the CDR3 is TGTGCCAGCAGCCGGGGAGTAGATGCGCCGTACGAGCAGTACTTC. Translation: CASSRGVDAPYEQYF.

This clonotype was detected many times. The gene calls are TRBV29-1 and TRBJ2-3, with TRBD1 matching 7 bases. Trimming took 4 bases from V and 3 from J; bases not matched to a gene: 19. The CDR3 is 18 residues long. From germline, CDR1 is SQVTM and CDR2 ANQGSEA. The CDR3 loop is CSVAPAPRQGRETDTQYF. The CDR3 coding sequence is TGCAGCGTTGCCCCTGCCCCTCGACAGGGAAGGGAGACAGATACGCAGTATTTT.

This clonotype has ten or more counts. The V call is TRBV24-1, the J call TRBJ2-1, with D perhaps TRBD1 (6 bases). Germline V gene sequence: CDR1 KGHDR, CDR2 SFDVKD. V lost 6 bases and J lost 5, with 13 bases in between. The CDR3 sequence is 14 residues long. CDR3 DNA: TGTGCCACCAGTTTAGACAGGATGGACAATGAGCAGTTCTTC. Its translation: CATSLDRMDNEQFF.

This clonotype showed up many times. The gene calls are TRBV4-1 and TRBJ2-1; 12 bases match TRBD2. CDR3 size: 17 residues. Germline CDR1 and CDR2: MGHRA and YSYEKL. Germline trimming cut 4 bases from V and 5 bases from J; bases unmatched to any gene: 9. The CDR3 nucleotides are TGCGCCAGCAGCCGTCGACTAGCGGGGGTGAACGACAATGAGCAGTTCTTC. Translated: CASSRRLAGVNDNEQFF.

In its sample, this clonotype was seen many times. V and J are TRBV27 and TRBJ2-2; D is uncertain. In germline, CDR1 is MNHEY, CDR2 SMNVEV (reference sequence). Trimming stripped 4 bases from V and 0 bases from J, with 9 bases between. The CDR3 sequence is 15 residues long. In DNA, the CDR3 is TGTGCCAGCAGTTCGCCACTATCGAACACCGGGGAGCTGTTTTTT. Protein: CASSSPLSNTGELFF.

Many counts were recorded for this clonotype. The rearrangement links TRBV7-3 to TRBJ1-1; D is possibly TRBD1 (5 bases). Trimming pared 2 bases from V and 1 base from J, leaving 11 bases between. Germline V lookup: CDR1 SGHTA, CDR2 FQGTGA. The CDR3 length is 15 residues. The CDR3 reads CASSLSAGGNTEAFF. Here the CDR3 DNA reads TGTGCCAGCAGCTTATCGGCGGGGGGGAACACTGAAGCTTTCTTT.

This clonotype was seen repeatedly, ten times or more. This chain joins TRBV6-6 and TRBJ2-1; perhaps TRBD2 as D (6 bases). The CDR3 is 14 amino acids. With 2 bases removed from V and 2 bases from J, the gap between germline ends came to 7 bases. The germline gives CDR1 MNHNY, CDR2 SVGAGI (reference sequence). The CDR3: CASSYRGTYNEQFF. The CDR3 nucleotides read TGTGCCAGCAGTTACCGGGGGACCTACAATGAGCAGTTCTTC.

This rearrangement joins TRBV24-1 to TRBJ2-1; 9 nucleotides align to TRBD1. In germline, CDR1 is KGHDR, CDR2 SFDVKD. The CDR3 sequence is 16 residues long. Trimming took 4 bases from V and 2 from J; bases not matched to a gene: 5. CDR3: CATSDSGQGTYNEQFF. The CDR3 DNA is TGTGCCACCAGTGACTCTGGACAGGGGACCTACAATGAGCAGTTCTTC.

This clonotype was found many times. V and J are TRBV6-5 and TRBJ2-3; D perhaps matches TRBD2 (6 bases). In germline, CDR1 is MNHEY, CDR2 SVGAGI. V lost 2 bases, J lost 0 bases, and 6 bases lay in between. CDR3 length equals 14 residues. DNA of the CDR3: TGTGCCAGCAGTTACCTAGCGAGCACAGATACGCAGTATTTT. Protein product: CASSYLASTDTQYF.

The chain joins TRBV5-1 to TRBJ2-7; perhaps TRBD1 as D (7 bases). Germline CDR1 is SGHRS and CDR2 is YFSETQ. The CDR3 is 13 amino acids. V was clipped by 2 bases and J by 6 bases, with 12 bases between them. CDR3 in DNA: TGCGCCAGCAGCTTTGGAGGGGGCCTCGAGCAGTACTTC. Residues: CASSFGGGLEQYF.

Only a few counts were recorded for this clonotype. The chain has TRBV2 and TRBJ2-5; 8 bases match TRBD2. Germline V gene data show CDR1 as SNHLY and CDR2 as FYNNEI. This CDR3 has 15 amino acids. V was pared by 4 bases and J by 4 bases, with 8 bases of the junction left unmatched. CDR3 nucleotides: TGTGCCAGCAGTGGACCGGGGGGGCCAGGAGAGACCCAGTACTTC. This codes for CASSGPGGPGETQYF.

Many counts were recorded for this clonotype. This sequence joins TRBV29-1 and TRBJ2-3; D gene unclear. CDR3 length: 11 amino acids. CDR1 is SQVTM and CDR2 is ANQGSEA in the germline V gene. Trimming stripped 3 bases from V and 4 bases from J, with 5 bases between. CDR3 sequence: CSVDRSDTQYF. The CDR3 DNA sequence: TGCAGCGTTGACAGGTCAGATACGCAGTATTTT.

The sample holds many counts of this clonotype. The chain joins TRBV11-2 to TRBJ2-3; D is perhaps TRBD2 (6 bases). Germline V gene lookup returns CDR1 SGHAT and CDR2 FQNNGV. Trimming removed 4 bases at V and 4 bases at J, with 12 bases between. The CDR3 contains 14 residues. The CDR3 DNA reads as TGTGCCAGCAGCTCCCGGGAGTTCCCAGATACGCAGTATTTT. Amino acids: CASSSREFPDTQYF.

This clonotype has at least ten counts. J is TRBJ2-2 and V is TRBV12-3 or TRBV12-4; D gene ambiguous. The CDR3 runs 11 residues. Trimming removed 4 bases from V and 6 bases from J, with 3 bases in between. The CDR3 loop is CASSSSGELFF. Here the CDR3 DNA reads TGTGCCAGCAGTTCCTCCGGGGAGCTGTTTTTT.

This clonotype occurred many times. The CDR3 DNA sequence: TGTGCCAGCAGTGAATACTTGGGCTCTGGGGCCAACGTCCTGACTTTC. As protein: CASSEYLGSGANVLTF. The gene calls are TRBV25-1 and TRBJ2-6; D unresolved. The CDR3 length is 16 residues. CDR1 is MGHDK, CDR2 SYGVNS, per germline. The germline V and J ends were trimmed by 0 bases and 0 bases, with 6 bases remaining between them. Based on the CDR3 plus reference TRBV25-1 and TRBJ2-6, the full variable domain is EADIYQTPRYLVIGTGKKITLECSQTMGHDKMYWYQQDPGMELHLIHYSYGVNSTEKGDLSSESTVSRIRTEHFPLTLESARPSHTSQYLCASSEYLGSGANVLTFGAGSRLTVL.

In its sample, this clonotype was seen many times. V usage is TRBV9 and J usage is TRBJ2-3; 7 positions agree with TRBD2. The CDR3 has 14 amino acids. In germline, CDR1 is SGDLS, CDR2 YYNGEE. J lost 3 bases, V lost 7 bases, and 8 bases had no gene match. CDR3 loop: CASSEGGGTDTQYF. In DNA form, the CDR3 reads TGTGCCAGCTCCGAGGGCGGGGGTACAGATACGCAGTATTTT.

This clonotype was detected a few times. V is TRBV21-1 and J is TRBJ2-5; TRBD1, the table's D call, lacks a check against the DNA. TRBV21-1 is assigned pseudogene status. The length of the CDR3 is 16 residues. The CDR3 sequence: CASSKCTGTGEETQYF. CDR3 nucleotides: TGTGCCAGCAGCAAATGCACAGGGACAGGGGAAGAGACCCAGTACTTC.

This clonotype was seen repeatedly, ten times or more. The gene calls are TRBV6-2 or TRBV6-3 and TRBJ2-6, with D uncertain. V was clipped by 5 bases and J by 2 bases, with 1 base between them. This CDR3 region has 12 residues. The germline CDR1 and CDR2 sequences are MNHEY and SVGEGT. This chain's CDR3 is CASSTGANVLTF. DNA of the CDR3: TGTGCCAGCAGTACTGGGGCCAACGTCCTGACTTTC.

This clonotype has a count of ten or more. This chain uses TRBV4-2 with TRBJ2-1; weak D call: TRBD2 (7 bases). V was clipped by 2 bases and J by 8 bases, with 22 bases between them. Looked up from germline, CDR1 is LGHNA and CDR2 is YNFKEQ. CDR3 length: 17 amino acids. In nucleotides, the CDR3 is TGTGCCAGCAGCCAAAATGGTCTAGGGGGGGCCCCCGATGAGCAGTTCTTC. It specifies CASSQNGLGGAPDEQFF.

This clonotype was seen ten or more times. The V and J genes are TRBV30 and TRBJ1-2; D remains ambiguous. V dropped 0 bases and J dropped 4 bases, with 6 bases sitting between them. This CDR3 spans 12 amino acids. Germline V gene data show CDR1 as GTSNPN and CDR2 as SVGIG (reference sequence). The CDR3 loop is CAWSVGPYGYTF. The CDR3 coding sequence is TGTGCCTGGAGTGTCGGGCCCTATGGCTACACCTTC. Filled out from reference TRBV30 and TRBJ1-2, the complete variable domain reads SQTIHQWPATLVQPVGSPLSLECTVEGTSNPNLYWYRQAAGRGLQLLFYSVGIGQISSEVPQNLSASRPQDRQFILSSKKLLLSDSGFYLCAWSVGPYGYTFGSGTRLTVV.

This clonotype was detected many times. V usage is TRBV5-1 and J usage is TRBJ1-3; no reliable D call. The germline V gene encodes CDR1 SGHRS and CDR2 YFSETQ. This CDR3 region has 15 residues. Trimming took 4 bases from V and 2 from J, leaving 13 bases between them. Here the CDR3 reads CASSPTDPPGNTIYF. Here the CDR3 DNA reads TGCGCCAGCAGCCCGACGGACCCGCCTGGAAACACCATATATTTT.

This clonotype was detected many times. The rearrangement joins TRBV7-9 to TRBJ1-1; D is possibly TRBD1 (5 bases). Between the trimmed V and J ends, which lost 3 bases and 0 bases, there was a span of 11 bases. The CDR3 loop spans 15 amino acids. Germline V gene data show CDR1 as SEHNR and CDR2 as FQNEAQ (reference sequence). The CDR3 nucleotides are TGTGCCAGCAGCTTCGAGGGGTTCATGAACACTGAAGCTTTCTTT. This codes for CASSFEGFMNTEAFF.

The chain carries TRBV27 and TRBJ1-2; no reliable D call. Between the trimmed V and J ends, which lost 0 bases and 1 base, there was a span of 6 bases. The CDR3 is 14 amino acids. Germline V gene data show CDR1 as MNHEY and CDR2 as SMNVEV (reference sequence). CDR3 sequence (DNA): TGTGCCAGCAGTTTATCGGGCGGTAACTATGGCTACACCTTC. Translated, it gives CASSLSGGNYGYTF.

This clonotype was recorded many times. The genes are TRBV5-1 and TRBJ2-7; tentatively, D is TRBD1 (5 bases). Germline assignment: CDR1 SGHRS and CDR2 YFSETQ. V was trimmed by 5 bases and J by 3 bases, leaving 9 bases between them. The CDR3 totals 12 residues. The CDR3 DNA reads TGCGCCAGCAGTGACAGTTTCTACGAGCAGTACTTC. Translating gives CASSDSFYEQYF.

In its sample, this clonotype was seen many times. V and J are TRBV5-1 and TRBJ2-1; 7 bases match TRBD1. The J segment lost 9 bases and the V segment lost 3 bases, leaving 9 bases of the junction unmatched. This CDR3 comprises 14 residues. CDR1 and CDR2 (germline): SGHRS, YFSETQ. In nucleotides, the CDR3 is TGCGCCAGCAGCTATGACAGGGAAGACGGTGAGCAGTTCTTC. Its translation is CASSYDREDGEQFF.

A few counts support this clonotype. This sequence joins TRBV5-5 and TRBJ1-5; 7 bases map to TRBD1. The CDR3 contains 14 residues. Trimming cost V 2 bases and J 2 bases; bases outside gene matches: 1. The germline CDR1 and CDR2 sequences are SGHKS and YYEKEE (reference sequence). CDR3: CASSFDRGNQPQHF. The DNA of the CDR3 is TGTGCCAGCAGCTTCGACAGGGGCAATCAGCCCCAGCATTTT.

This clonotype was seen many times. The chain joins TRBV27 to TRBJ2-2, with D tentatively TRBD1 or TRBD2 (5 bases each). Germline CDR1 is MNHEY and CDR2 is SMNVEV (reference sequence). The ends were cut back, 10 bases at V and 7 bases at J, with 10 bases in the middle. The CDR3 loop spans 11 amino acids. This chain's CDR3 is CATSGSGELFF. CDR3 nucleotide sequence: TGTGCCACCTCAGGGAGCGGGGAGCTGTTTTTT.